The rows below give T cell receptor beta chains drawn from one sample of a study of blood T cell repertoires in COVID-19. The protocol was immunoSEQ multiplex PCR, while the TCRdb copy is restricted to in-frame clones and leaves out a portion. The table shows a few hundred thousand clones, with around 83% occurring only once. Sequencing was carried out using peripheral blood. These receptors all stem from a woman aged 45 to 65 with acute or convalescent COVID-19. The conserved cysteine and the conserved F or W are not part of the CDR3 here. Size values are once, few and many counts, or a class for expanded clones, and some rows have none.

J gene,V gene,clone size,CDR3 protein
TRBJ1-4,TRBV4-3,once,ASSQDPMSTHATNEKLF
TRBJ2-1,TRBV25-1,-,ASSKDTNEQF
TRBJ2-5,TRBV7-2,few,ASSWGLAGPETQY
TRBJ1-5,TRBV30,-,AWSVQSRGSQPQH
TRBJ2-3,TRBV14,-,ASSRRRGGDADTQY
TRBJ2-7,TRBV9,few,ASSVGQGAYEQY
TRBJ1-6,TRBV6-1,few,ASSEAQGNSPLH
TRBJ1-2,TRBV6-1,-,ASSQDREHGYT
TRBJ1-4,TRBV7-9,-,ASSLGGQINEKLF
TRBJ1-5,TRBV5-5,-,ASSLGQIIHLEPQH
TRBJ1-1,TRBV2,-,ASRRDMGTEAF
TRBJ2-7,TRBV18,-,ASSPYTSGTYEQY
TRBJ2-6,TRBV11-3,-,ASSLQGPSGANVLT
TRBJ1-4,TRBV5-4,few,ASSQTGNNEKLF
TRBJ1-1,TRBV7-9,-,ASSLTHTEAF
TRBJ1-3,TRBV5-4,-,ASTLGGTGNTIY
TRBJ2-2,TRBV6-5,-,ASSNDRPPGELF
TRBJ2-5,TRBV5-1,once,ASSLGAGGPKSETQY
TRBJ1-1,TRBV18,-,ASSSRQGDEAF
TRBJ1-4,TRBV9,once,ASSPQGGEKLF
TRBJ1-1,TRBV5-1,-,ASSSQGYTEAF
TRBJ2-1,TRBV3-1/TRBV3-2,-,ASSQDIVRQF
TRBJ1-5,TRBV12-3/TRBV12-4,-,ASSLGDQPQH